The clone carrying this T cell receptor (beta chain) has ten or more counts. Its antigen is currently unknown. The CDR3 sequence is 13 residues long. Looked up from germline, CDR1 is SGHVS and CDR2 is FQNEAQ. Trimming stripped 3 bases from V and 9 bases from J, with 12 bases between. The data belong to a study of regulatory T cells in long-lasting Graves disease. Study as a whole: Graves' patients with a new diagnosis had received antithyroid drugs under 3 months. Whole-study findings and limits: Persistent patients had more shared public clonotypes (around 2,700) than new patients (approximately 920). The sample size was small, and this may have reduced accuracy. Persistent disease showed a preference for TRBV28, TRBJ1-2 and TRBJ2-5.

Building the TCR beta libraries relied on iRepertoire HTBI primers, and CDR3 regions underwent Arm-PCR. TCRdb processed the multiplex PCR reads anew with MiXCR; each CDR3 protein has one entry. Of some 330,000 distinct CDR3 sequences in the sample, roughly 10% were seen once. Time point of the sample: newly diagnosed GD, antithyroid drugs for less than 3 months. Extracted PBMC RNA gave rise to the TCR library. In addition, the sample was reused for a study of T cells in Graves' hyperthyroidism and ophthalmopathy.

Material: peripheral blood mononuclear cells (PBMCs), obtained at new diagnosis, from a patient treated with antithyroid drugs. V and J are TRBV7-8 and TRBJ2-1; no clear D gene. This receptor was taken from a woman between 18 and 30 years old with Graves disease. CDR3: CASSLVSGIEQFF. The CDR3, as DNA: TGTGCCAGCAGCTTGGTGTCGGGCATTGAGCAGTTCTTC.